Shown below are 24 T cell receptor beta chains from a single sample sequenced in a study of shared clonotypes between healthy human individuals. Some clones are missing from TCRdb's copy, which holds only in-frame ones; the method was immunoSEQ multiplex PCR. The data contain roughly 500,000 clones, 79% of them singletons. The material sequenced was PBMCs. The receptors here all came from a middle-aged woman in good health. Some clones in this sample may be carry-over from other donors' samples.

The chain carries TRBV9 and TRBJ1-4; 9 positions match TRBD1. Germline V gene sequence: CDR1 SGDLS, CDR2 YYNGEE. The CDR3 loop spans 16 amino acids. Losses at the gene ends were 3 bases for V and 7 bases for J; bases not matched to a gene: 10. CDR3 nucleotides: TGTGCCAGCAGCGCGCAAGCCGGGACAGGGATTGAAAAACTGTTTTTT. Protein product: CASSAQAGTGIEKLFF.

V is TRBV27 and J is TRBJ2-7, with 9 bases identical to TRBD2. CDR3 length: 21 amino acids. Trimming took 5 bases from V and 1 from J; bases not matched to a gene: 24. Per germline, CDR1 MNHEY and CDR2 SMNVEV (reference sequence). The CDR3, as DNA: TGTGCCAGCAGTCCACACGGGGGCGCTTGGAAGGGTAGCGGGAGTTCCTACGAGCAGTACTTC. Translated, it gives CASSPHGGAWKGSGSSYEQYF.

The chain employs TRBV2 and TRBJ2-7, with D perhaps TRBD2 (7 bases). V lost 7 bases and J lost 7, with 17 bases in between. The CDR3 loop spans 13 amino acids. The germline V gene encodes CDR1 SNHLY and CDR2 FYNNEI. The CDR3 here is CASTTGGHVEQYF. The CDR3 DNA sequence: TGTGCCAGCACCACCGGGGGGCATGTAGAGCAGTACTTC.

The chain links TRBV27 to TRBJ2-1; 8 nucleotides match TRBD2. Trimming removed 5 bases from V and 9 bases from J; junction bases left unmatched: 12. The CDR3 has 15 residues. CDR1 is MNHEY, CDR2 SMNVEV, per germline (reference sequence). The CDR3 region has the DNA TGTGCCAGCAGTCCCGCGGGAGGACCCAGTATTGAGCAGTTCTTC. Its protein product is CASSPAGGPSIEQFF.

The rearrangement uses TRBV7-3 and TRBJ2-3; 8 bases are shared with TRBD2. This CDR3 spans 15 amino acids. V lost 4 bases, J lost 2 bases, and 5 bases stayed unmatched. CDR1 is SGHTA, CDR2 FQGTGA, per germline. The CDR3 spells CASSSLAGSTDTQYF. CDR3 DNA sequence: TGTGCCAGCAGCTCCCTAGCGGGTTCCACAGATACGCAGTATTTT.

This CDR3 reads CASSLRGRDNEQFF. The CDR3 bases are TGTGCCAGCAGTTTACGCGGGAGGGACAATGAGCAGTTCTTC. This chain uses TRBV27 with TRBJ2-1; 9 bases agree with TRBD2. V trimming: 2 bases; J trimming: 5 bases; junction bases outside the gene matches: 1. The CDR3 has 14 residues. The germline V gene has CDR1 MNHEY and CDR2 SMNVEV (reference sequence).

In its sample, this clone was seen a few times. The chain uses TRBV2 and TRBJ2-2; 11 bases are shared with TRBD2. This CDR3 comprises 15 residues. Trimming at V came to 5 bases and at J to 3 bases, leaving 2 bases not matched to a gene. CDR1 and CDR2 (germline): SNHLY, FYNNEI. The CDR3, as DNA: TGTGCCAGCAGTAAGACTAGCGGGGACACCGGGGAGCTGTTTTTT. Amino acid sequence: CASSKTSGDTGELFF.

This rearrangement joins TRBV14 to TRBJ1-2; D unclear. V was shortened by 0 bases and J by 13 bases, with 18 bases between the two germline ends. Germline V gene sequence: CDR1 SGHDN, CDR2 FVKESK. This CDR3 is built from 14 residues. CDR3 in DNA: TGTGCCAGCAGCCAAGATTACGTCAGCGGGCGCTCCACCTTC. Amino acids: CASSQDYVSGRSTF.

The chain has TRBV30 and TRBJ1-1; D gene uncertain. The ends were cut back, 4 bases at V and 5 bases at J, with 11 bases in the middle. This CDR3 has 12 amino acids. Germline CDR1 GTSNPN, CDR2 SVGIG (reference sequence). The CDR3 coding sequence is TGTGCCTGGAATCGCGGGCCGACTGAAGCTTTCTTT. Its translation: CAWNRGPTEAFF. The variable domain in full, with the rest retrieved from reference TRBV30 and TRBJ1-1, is SQTIHQWPATLVQPVGSPLSLECTVEGTSNPNLYWYRQAAGRGLQLLFYSVGIGQISSEVPQNLSASRPQDRQFILSSKKLLLSDSGFYLCAWNRGPTEAFFGQGTRLTVV.

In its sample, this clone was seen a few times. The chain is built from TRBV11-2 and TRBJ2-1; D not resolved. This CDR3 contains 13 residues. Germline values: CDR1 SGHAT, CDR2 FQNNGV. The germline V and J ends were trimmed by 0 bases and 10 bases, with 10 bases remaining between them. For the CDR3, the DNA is TGTGCCAGCAGCTTAGATTACGCGGAGGAGCAGTTCTTC. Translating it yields CASSLDYAEEQFF.

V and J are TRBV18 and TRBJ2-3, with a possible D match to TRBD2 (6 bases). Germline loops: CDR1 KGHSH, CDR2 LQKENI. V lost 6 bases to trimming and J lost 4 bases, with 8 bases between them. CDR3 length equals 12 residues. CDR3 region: CASSGEADTQYF. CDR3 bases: TGTGCCAGCTCCGGGGAGGCAGATACGCAGTATTTT.

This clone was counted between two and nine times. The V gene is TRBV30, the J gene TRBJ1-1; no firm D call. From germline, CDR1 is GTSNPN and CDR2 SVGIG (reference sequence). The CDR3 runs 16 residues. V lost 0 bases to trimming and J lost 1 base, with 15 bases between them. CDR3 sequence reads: CAWSVPSPSGNTEAFF. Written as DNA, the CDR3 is TGTGCCTGGAGTGTACCGTCCCCTTCGGGGAACACTGAAGCTTTCTTT.

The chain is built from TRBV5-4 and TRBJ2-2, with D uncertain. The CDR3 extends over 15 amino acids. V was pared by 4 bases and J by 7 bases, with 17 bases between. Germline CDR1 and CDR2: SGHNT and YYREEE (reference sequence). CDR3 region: CASSTGLGLVGELFF. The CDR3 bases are TGTGCCAGCAGCACTGGGCTAGGGTTGGTCGGGGAGCTGTTTTTT.

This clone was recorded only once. The DNA of the CDR3 is TGTGCCAGCAGTCCCTCGGACAGGCTTACCTACGAGCAGTACTTC. Its protein is CASSPSDRLTYEQYF. The chain carries TRBV28 and TRBJ2-7; 7 bases line up with TRBD1. This CDR3 spans 15 amino acids. Germline V CDR1 and CDR2: MDHEN, SYDVKM. Trimming cost V 5 bases and J 2 bases; bases outside gene matches: 9.

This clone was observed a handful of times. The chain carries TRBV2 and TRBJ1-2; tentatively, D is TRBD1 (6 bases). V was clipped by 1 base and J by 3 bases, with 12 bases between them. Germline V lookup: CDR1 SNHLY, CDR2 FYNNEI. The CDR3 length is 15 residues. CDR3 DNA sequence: TGTGCCAGCAGTGAAGGGCAGGGGTTGTACTATGGCTACACCTTC. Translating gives CASSEGQGLYYGYTF.

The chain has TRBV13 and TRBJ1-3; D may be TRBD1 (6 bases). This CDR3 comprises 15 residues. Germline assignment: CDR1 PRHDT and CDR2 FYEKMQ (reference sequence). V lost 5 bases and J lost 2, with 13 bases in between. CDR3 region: CASSPRGPPGNTIYF. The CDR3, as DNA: TGTGCCAGCAGCCCCCGGGGGCCCCCTGGAAACACCATATATTTT.

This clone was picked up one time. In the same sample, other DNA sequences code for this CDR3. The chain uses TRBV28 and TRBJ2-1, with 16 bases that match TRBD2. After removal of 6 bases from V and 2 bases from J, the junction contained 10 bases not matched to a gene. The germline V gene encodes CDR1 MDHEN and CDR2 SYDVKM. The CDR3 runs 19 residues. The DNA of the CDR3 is TGTGCCAGCAGCCCGGGACTAGCGGGAGGGCCGCGAACCTACAATGAGCAGTTCTTC. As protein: CASSPGLAGGPRTYNEQFF.

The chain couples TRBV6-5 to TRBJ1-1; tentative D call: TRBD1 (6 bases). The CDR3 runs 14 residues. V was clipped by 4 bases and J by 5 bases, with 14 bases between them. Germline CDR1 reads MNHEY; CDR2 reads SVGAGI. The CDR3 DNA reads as TGTGCCAGCAGTTCCGGGACACCCAAAACTGAAGCTTTCTTT. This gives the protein CASSSGTPKTEAFF.

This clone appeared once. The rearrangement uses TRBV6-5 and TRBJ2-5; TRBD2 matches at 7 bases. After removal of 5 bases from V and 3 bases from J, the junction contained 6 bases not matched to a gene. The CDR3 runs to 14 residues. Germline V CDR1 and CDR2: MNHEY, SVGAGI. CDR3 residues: CASSPGLYEETQYF. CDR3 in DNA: TGTGCCAGCAGTCCGGGACTATATGAAGAGACCCAGTACTTC.

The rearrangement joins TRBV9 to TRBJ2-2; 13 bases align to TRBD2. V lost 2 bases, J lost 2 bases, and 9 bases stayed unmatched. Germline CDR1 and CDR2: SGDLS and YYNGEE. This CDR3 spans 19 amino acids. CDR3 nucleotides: TGTGCCAGCAGCGTGGAGCCGGGACTAGCGGGGATAAACACCGGGGAGCTGTTTTTT. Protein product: CASSVEPGLAGINTGELFF.

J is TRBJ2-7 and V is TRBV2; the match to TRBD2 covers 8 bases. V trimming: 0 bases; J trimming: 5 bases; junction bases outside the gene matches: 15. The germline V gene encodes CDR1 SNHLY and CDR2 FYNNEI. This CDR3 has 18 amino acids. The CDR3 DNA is TGTGCCAGCAGTGAAGCGCTTCGGGGGGGTTCGCTTTCTGACGAGCAGTACTTC. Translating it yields CASSEALRGGSLSDEQYF. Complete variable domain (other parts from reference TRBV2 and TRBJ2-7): EPEVTQTPSHQVTQMGQEVILRCVPISNHLYFYWYRQILGQKVEFLVSFYNNEISEKSEIFDDQFSVERPDGSNFTLKIRSTKLEDSAMYFCASSEALRGGSLSDEQYFGPGTRLTVT.

The CDR3 protein is CASARDTGQPQHF. The CDR3 DNA reads TGTGCCAGTGCTCGGGACACAGGTCAGCCCCAGCATTTT. The chain links TRBV6-1 to TRBJ1-5, with D tentatively TRBD1 (6 bases). This CDR3 is built from 13 residues. From germline, CDR1 is MNHNS and CDR2 SASEGT. Between the trimmed V and J ends, which lost 9 bases and 6 bases, there was a span of 15 bases.

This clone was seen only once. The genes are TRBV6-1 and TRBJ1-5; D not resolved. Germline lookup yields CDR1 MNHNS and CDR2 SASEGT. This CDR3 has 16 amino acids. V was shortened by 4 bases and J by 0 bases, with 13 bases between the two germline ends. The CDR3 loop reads CASSALNPLSNQPQHF. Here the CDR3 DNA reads TGTGCCAGCAGTGCCCTTAACCCCCTTAGCAATCAGCCCCAGCATTTT.

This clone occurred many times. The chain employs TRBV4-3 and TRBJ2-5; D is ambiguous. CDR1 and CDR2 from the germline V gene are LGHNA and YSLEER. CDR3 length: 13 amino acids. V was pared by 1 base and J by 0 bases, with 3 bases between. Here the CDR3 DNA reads TGCGCCAGCAGCCAAGGGCACCAAGAGACCCAGTACTTC. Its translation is CASSQGHQETQYF.